Below are 20 T cell receptor beta chains sequenced from a single sample in a study of OX40 agonist ivuxolimab in advanced cancers. Sequenced by immunoSEQ multiplex PCR; TCRdb stores in-frame clones only, minus some. The sample shows some 66,000 clones, 70% to 80% of them seen only once. This sample comprised CD4+ or CD8+ T cells sorted from blood, obtained in a trial of the OX40 agonist ivuxolimab. The receptors originated from an adult with an advanced solid tumor such as melanoma, head and neck, liver or kidney cancer.

The chain employs TRBV29-1 and TRBJ2-7; D is possibly TRBD1 or TRBD2 (5 bases each). CDR1 and CDR2 (germline): SQVTM, ANQGSEA. The CDR3 sequence is 15 residues long. Trimming stripped 4 bases from V and 7 bases from J, with 23 bases between. The CDR3 bases are TGCAGCGTTGCAGGGTCCGTAGGACTGCGCGGGGAGCAGTACTTC. Its protein product is CSVAGSVGLRGEQYF.

This rearrangement joins TRBV28 to TRBJ1-2, with D possibly being TRBD1 (6 bases). The CDR3 has 13 amino acids. V lost 6 bases and J lost 3, with 11 bases in between. Germline values: CDR1 MDHEN, CDR2 SYDVKM. For the CDR3, the DNA is TGTGCCAGCAGACGACAGGTTCACTATGGCTACACCTTC. Encoded protein: CASRRQVHYGYTF.

J is TRBJ1-2 and V is TRBV19, with D possibly matching TRBD1 (6 bases). There are 17 residues in the CDR3. V lost 4 bases to trimming and J lost 4 bases, with 22 bases between them. CDR1 is LNHDA, CDR2 SQIVND, per germline (reference sequence). CDR3 loop: CASSNPNRDRGAYGYTF. The CDR3 region has the DNA TGTGCCAGTAGTAATCCAAACCGGGACCGGGGGGCCTATGGCTACACCTTC.

The genes are TRBV18 and TRBJ1-2; tentative D call: TRBD1 (6 bases). The CDR3 has 16 residues. V gave up 3 bases and J gave up 0 bases, with 14 bases separating them. Germline CDR1 KGHSH, CDR2 LQKENI. CDR3 coding DNA: TGTGCCAGCTCACCCCCCGCCAGGGGAGCTAACTATGGCTACACCTTC. Its protein is CASSPPARGANYGYTF.

V is TRBV28 and J is TRBJ2-7; 8 bases align to TRBD2. The CDR3 runs 13 residues. Germline V gene lookup returns CDR1 MDHEN and CDR2 SYDVKM. V gave up 8 bases and J gave up 4 bases; unmatched junction bases: 7. CDR3 amino acids: CASWSGRLYEQYF. CDR3 nucleotide sequence: TGTGCCAGCTGGAGCGGGAGACTTTACGAGCAGTACTTC. Using reference TRBV28 and TRBJ2-7 for the parts outside the CDR3, the full variable domain is DVKVTQSSRYLVKRTGEKVFLECVQDMDHENMFWYRQDPGLGLRLIYFSYDVKMKEKGDIPEGYSVSREKKERFSLILESASTNQTSMYLCASWSGRLYEQYFGPGTRLTVT.

The rearrangement links TRBV21-1 to TRBJ1-4; TRBD1 was called by the table and not checked on the DNA. TRBV21-1 corresponds to a pseudogene. The CDR3 totals 17 residues. Here the CDR3 DNA reads TGTGCCAGCAGCAAAAAATCTAGGGACAGGGGGCATGAAAAACTGTTTTTT. Translation gives CASSKKSRDRGHEKLFF.

The chain is built from TRBV11-3 and TRBJ2-2; D remains unclear. The germline gives CDR1 SGHNT, CDR2 YENEEA. V was trimmed by 2 bases and J by 0 bases, leaving 1 base between them. The CDR3 contains 13 residues. This CDR3 reads CASSLPNTGELFF. In nucleotides, the CDR3 is TGTGCCAGCAGCTTACCGAACACCGGGGAGCTGTTTTTT.

The chain has TRBV10-3 and TRBJ1-6; tentatively, D is TRBD1 (6 bases). Germline CDR1 is ENHRY and CDR2 is SYGVKD. V was shortened by 0 bases and J by 8 bases, with 17 bases between the two germline ends. This CDR3 is 17 amino acids long. CDR3 loop: CAISESSGVLDDSPLHF. CDR3 in DNA: TGTGCCATCAGTGAGTCGTCAGGGGTTCTAGACGATTCACCCCTCCACTTT.

The chain employs TRBV21-1 and TRBJ1-2; the DNA was not used to check the table's D call, TRBD1. TRBV21-1 is shown as a pseudogene. This CDR3 is 15 amino acids long. CDR3 coding DNA: TGTGCCAGCAGAGCATCTGAACAGGGGGCCTATGGCTACACCTTC. Protein sequence: CASRASEQGAYGYTF.

Only one count was recorded for this clone. This chain connects TRBV27 to TRBJ2-3, with 9 bases aligning to TRBD1. This CDR3 is built from 15 residues. The germline gives CDR1 MNHEY, CDR2 SMNVEV (reference sequence). V shed 6 bases, J shed 1 base, and the junction held 5 bases outside the gene matches. DNA of the CDR3: TGTGCCAGCAGACAGGGGGCGCTGGGCACAGATACGCAGTATTTT. It codes for CASRQGALGTDTQYF.

This clone showed up just once. The chain uses TRBV7-2 and TRBJ2-1; 9 bases match TRBD2. J gave up 7 bases and V 1 base, and 5 bases lay outside the gene matches. In germline, CDR1 is SGHTA, CDR2 FQGNSA. The length of the CDR3 is 15 residues. The CDR3 is CASSLDQRGENEQFF. For the CDR3, the DNA is TGTGCCAGCAGCTTAGATCAGCGGGGGGAAAATGAGCAGTTCTTC.

The J gene is TRBJ1-4, the V gene TRBV10-1, with unresolved D. The CDR3 has 13 residues. Between the trimmed V and J ends, which lost 3 bases and 5 bases, there was a span of 7 bases. CDR1 and CDR2 from the germline V gene are WNHNN and SYGVQD (reference sequence). The CDR3 loop reads CASSERLNEKLFF. CDR3 coding DNA: TGCGCCAGCAGTGAAAGGCTGAATGAAAAACTGTTTTTT.

Details on this clone: Other nucleotide sequences in the sample specify the same CDR3. The chain has TRBV18 and TRBJ1-3; a possible D gene is TRBD1 (6 bases). The CDR3 length is 14 residues. Germline values: CDR1 KGHSH, CDR2 LQKENI. The ends were cut back, 4 bases at V and 0 bases at J, with 7 bases in the middle. The CDR3 reads CASSQDSSGNTIYF. Here the CDR3 DNA reads TGTGCCAGCTCACAGGACAGCTCTGGAAACACCATATATTTT.

V gene TRBV11-3 combines with J gene TRBJ1-6, with TRBD1 matching 7 bases. The trim removed 5 bases at V and 7 bases at J, leaving 2 bases unmatched. The CDR3 covers 13 residues. CDR1 and CDR2 (germline): SGHNT, YENEEA. The CDR3 region is CASSMGQNSPLHF. CDR3 coding DNA: TGTGCCAGCAGCATGGGACAGAATTCACCCCTCCACTTT.

This clone was seen a few times. The chain employs TRBV4-2 and TRBJ1-2; D gene ambiguous. This CDR3 contains 16 residues. The V gene lost 2 bases and the J gene lost 6 bases, with 19 bases spanning the gap. Germline assignment: CDR1 LGHNA and CDR2 YNFKEQ. In DNA, the CDR3 is TGTGCCAGCAGCCAATCCGAAAGAGGTGGTGAGGATGGCTACACCTTC. It translates to CASSQSERGGEDGYTF.

This clone was recorded a few times. The J gene is TRBJ2-2, the V gene TRBV10-3; no firm D call. Germline assignment: CDR1 ENHRY and CDR2 SYGVKD. CDR3 length: 15 residues. V dropped 0 bases and J dropped 0 bases, with 5 bases sitting between them. CDR3 sequence (DNA): TGTGCCATCAGTGAGTCGCCAGCGAACACCGGGGAGCTGTTTTTT. Its protein product is CAISESPANTGELFF.

V and J are TRBV2 and TRBJ1-1, with 10 positions matching TRBD1. Trimming cost V 6 bases and J 3 bases; bases outside gene matches: 7. The CDR3 spans 15 residues. Per germline, CDR1 SNHLY and CDR2 FYNNEI. CDR3 bases: TGTGCCAGCAGCCCAAGACAGGGGGCTTACACTGAAGCTTTCTTT. This encodes CASSPRQGAYTEAFF.

The genes are TRBV13 and TRBJ2-3, with 11 bases matching TRBD1. J was trimmed by 2 bases and V by 5 bases; bases with no gene match: 12. Germline V lookup: CDR1 PRHDT, CDR2 FYEKMQ (reference sequence). This CDR3 has 18 residues. The CDR3 protein is CASSPQTGTGGNTDTQYF. The CDR3 DNA follows: TGTGCCAGCAGCCCACAAACCGGGACAGGGGGTAACACAGATACGCAGTATTTT. Complete variable domain (other parts from reference TRBV13 and TRBJ2-3): AAGVIQSPRHLIKEKRETATLKCYPIPRHDTVYWYQQGPGQDPQFLISFYEKMQSDKGSIPDRFSAQQFSDYHSELNMSSLELGDSALYFCASSPQTGTGGNTDTQYFGPGTRLTVL.

V usage is TRBV6-1 and J usage is TRBJ1-4; D possibly corresponds to TRBD1 (6 bases). Germline lookup yields CDR1 MNHNS and CDR2 SASEGT. Trimming left V 6 bases short and J 3 bases short, with 11 bases between. The CDR3 runs to 14 residues. CDR3 coding DNA: TGTGCCAGCAGGGCCTGGGGGCCTAATGAAAAACTGTTTTTT. Its protein is CASRAWGPNEKLFF.

CDR3 coding DNA: TGTGCCAGCAGCTCTGGGGAGCAGTTCTTC. This encodes CASSSGEQFF. J is TRBJ2-1 and V is TRBV7-9, with D unclear. V dropped 4 bases and J dropped 10 bases, with 5 bases sitting between them. The CDR3 spans 10 residues. Germline V gene sequence: CDR1 SEHNR, CDR2 FQNEAQ (reference sequence).